One TCR beta chain is described in this entry. Antigen specificity is unknown. This entry is derived from a study of memory CD4+ T cells and cytomegalovirus serostatus. Sequencing was performed with immunoSEQ multiplex PCR; in TCRdb, only in-frame clones are kept and a portion is missing. The sample holds over 60,000 clones; around four fifths are singletons and the top ten take approximately 0.92%. Study-wide points: Suggested: most of the CMV-linked TCR signature lies in CD4+ memory cells.

The sort gate was single viable CD3+CD4+CD8-CD45RO+ cells for memory CD4+ T cells. Serostatus was set by detecting CMV pp150, pp28, p38, p52 IgG. Sequenced: memory CD4+ T cells from blood. This receptor was taken from an adult in good health and CMV-seronegative.

The CDR3 is CASNPDGIYNEQFF. CDR3 sequence (DNA): TGTGCCAGTAATCCCGACGGAATCTACAATGAGCAGTTCTTC. The V gene is TRBV19, the J gene TRBJ2-1, with D unresolved. Germline CDR1 reads LNHDA; CDR2 reads SQIVND (reference sequence). Trimming took 7 bases from V and 3 from J, leaving 13 bases between them. This CDR3 is built from 14 residues.